This T cell receptor (beta chain) appears in the sequencing data of a study of T cells after yellow fever vaccination (dated by TCRdb to the late 2010s). Broadly, across the study: Libraries from fractions with low cell numbers were prepared with the SMART-Seq v4 Ultra Low Input RNA kit. Two healthy male donors made up the cohort, one aged 18 to 29 years and the other aged 30 to 39 years. Bulk PBMC replicates and cell subsets were isolated from blood drawn at multiple timepoints before and after both primary and secondary immunization. To follow T-cell clones before and after both primary and booster YFV17D yellow fever vaccination, bulk TCR alpha and beta repertoires underwent longitudinal sequencing. Overall study outcomes, separate from this receptor: Because abundant contaminating clonotypes from the bulk population could be contained in FACS-sorted repertoires, computational filtering was required. Compared with the primary T-cell response, the secondary T-cell response was weaker but faster, peaking on day 5 rather than day 15. After the booster, most clones that had expanded after primary vaccination were detected again (about 95% of CD4 and around nine tenths of CD8), suggesting broad maintenance of memory. The study included only two donors, which limits how far the findings can be generalized. A small share of clonotypes was detected in both CD4 and CD8 compartments, with the overlap likely arising from convergent recombination.

There are 16 amino acids in the CDR3, from cysteine to phenylalanine inclusive. The retained sequence is limited to the CDR3, 48 bases, with the frame set at the first base. The germline V gene supplies CDR1 MGHRA and CDR2 YSYEKL. At the junction V is shortened by 2 bases and J by 4 bases, with 15 bases in between. The treatment or condition label here, explained by the study, means: live attenuated yellow fever vaccine strain. At each blood-draw timepoint, two biological replicates of bulk PBMCs were obtained. A standard Ficoll-Paque protocol was used to isolate PBMCs from peripheral blood. TriZol was used to extract RNA from bulk PBMCs, from CD4 and CD8 fractions, and from dextramer-positive and dextramer-negative fractions. Turning to this clonotype: Its antigen specificity is not known. No base quality values were provided; no much bigger clone lies one nucleotide off.

TCR cDNA was made using 5'RACE template switching, a step that added a universal primer site and unique molecular identifiers. cDNA synthesis was primed from both the TCR alpha and TCR beta constant segments. Library amplification involved two PCR steps, and the second step added sample barcodes and sequencing adapters. Libraries were sequenced on Illumina HiSeq 2500 (2x100 bp) or NovaSeq (2x150 bp). For the original study's pipeline: Demultiplexing of reads and collapsing into UMI consensus sequences were performed with MIGEC, and V(D)J alignment was carried out with MiXCR. Clonotypes responding to the vaccine were identified with edgeR on replicate PBMC samples, with the criteria of FDR below 0.01 and a log2 fold change above 5 up to day 15. Each bulk clonotype was labeled CD4 or CD8 based on which sequenced repertoire, CD4 or CD8, contained the clonotype at higher abundance. TCRdb took the public reads, trimmed them with fastp at Q25, ran MiXCR for clone calling and kept in-frame beta chains. Rows matching on CDR3 protein sequence are summarized as one entry with the most common DNA and genes. The V and J calls follow TCRdb's processing rather than the paper's. This sample has 450,000 to 600,000 distinct CDR3 sequences in its table, and about a sixth of those were observed once. Approximately 15% of the sample goes to the ten largest clones.

The source is a man younger than 35 who received the YFV17D yellow fever vaccine. The rearrangement joined TRBV4-1 to TRBJ1-3, with no D gene named confidently. Sequencing used PBMCs, obtained less than 6 days after the first yellow fever vaccination. The CDR3 region has the sequence CASSQPTRRLGNTIYF. DNA sequence: TGCGCCAGCAGCCAACCAACACGGAGACTCGGAAACACCATATATTTT.